These T cell receptor beta chains were read from a single sample in a study of T cells in Graves' hyperthyroidism and ophthalmopathy. TCRdb fed the multiplex PCR reads into MiXCR, producing one record per CDR3 protein. The sample carries about 480,000 distinct CDR3 sequences, approximately 24% recorded once. The sequenced material came from blood. These TCRs come from a young woman with Graves' ophthalmopathy. CDR3s include the opening cysteine and the closing phenylalanine or tryptophan. D genes are given only for firm matches. Expanded clones get a size class; other rows say once, few or many, or leave the size out.

CDR3 protein | CDR3 DNA | clone size | J gene | D gene | V gene
CASQTGGNQPQHF | TGCGCCAGCCAGACAGGGGGCAATCAGCCCCAGCATTTT | few | TRBJ1-5 | TRBD1 | TRBV10-2
CSGTGSSGNTIYF | TGCAGCGGAACAGGGAGCTCTGGAAACACCATATATTTT | many | TRBJ1-3 | . | TRBV29-1
CASRLTSAEAFF | TGTGCCAGCAGATTGACCAGTGCTGAAGCTTTCTTT | . | TRBJ1-1 | . | TRBV6-1
CGVLTGAGEQYF | TGCGGTGTCCTGACAGGGGCCGGCGAGCAGTACTTC | many | TRBJ2-7 | TRBD1 | TRBV20-1
CASSFPGQTIYEQYF | TGTGCCAGCAGTTTCCCGGGACAGACAATCTACGAGCAGTACTTC | . | TRBJ2-7 | TRBD1 | TRBV6-5
CASSHSDSLGELFF | TGTGCCAGCAGTCACTCCGACTCCCTCGGGGAGCTGTTTTTT | many | TRBJ2-2 | . | TRBV27
CSARTSAQGNEQFF | TGCAGTGCTAGAACCTCCGCCCAGGGCAATGAGCAGTTCTTC | many | TRBJ2-1 | . | TRBV20-1
CASSYTGVNQPQHF | TGTGCCAGCAGTTACACAGGGGTCAATCAGCCCCAGCATTTT | many | TRBJ1-5 | TRBD1 | TRBV6-5
CAWIGGAGMGAFF | TGTGCCTGGATCGGCGGAGCAGGGATGGGGGCTTTCTTT | . | TRBJ1-1 | . | TRBV30
CASSLLPIKAGDNYEQYF | TGTGCCAGCAGCCTTCTCCCAATTAAAGCGGGAGACAACTACGAGCAGTACTTC | . | TRBJ2-7 | TRBD2 | TRBV28
CSVWGGTGELFF | TGCAGCGTTTGGGGAGGCACCGGGGAGCTGTTTTTT | . | TRBJ2-2 | . | TRBV29-1
CASSGDMSTEAFF | TGTGCCAGCAGTGGGGACATGTCTACTGAAGCTTTCTTT | . | TRBJ1-1 | . | TRBV6-1
CASIPSIDGLGYTF | TGTGCCAGCATCCCCTCTATAGACGGACTGGGCTACACCTTC | many | TRBJ1-2 | . | TRBV6-1
CASSYPRPGLAGAGELFF | TGTGCCAGCAGCTACCCCCGCCCAGGACTAGCGGGAGCCGGGGAGCTGTTTTTT | few | TRBJ2-2 | TRBD2 | TRBV6-2/TRBV6-3
CASSFRALGSEAFF | TGTGCCAGCAGTTTCAGAGCCTTAGGTTCTGAAGCTTTCTTT | many | TRBJ1-1 | . | TRBV6-8
CATSDPGPTYEQYF | TGTGCCACCAGTGACCCCGGACCGACCTACGAGCAGTACTTC | many | TRBJ2-7 | . | TRBV24-1
CASSHHVTATYEQYF | TGTGCCAGCAGCCACCACGTGACAGCCACCTACGAGCAGTACTTC | . | TRBJ2-7 | . | TRBV28
CAAGGDGTYEQYF | TGTGCCGCAGGGGGGGACGGGACCTACGAGCAGTACTTC | many | TRBJ2-7 | . | TRBV6-1
CASSFWGYGSNQPQHF | TGTGCCAGCAGCTTCTGGGGGTACGGTAGCAATCAGCCCCAGCATTTT | . | TRBJ1-5 | . | TRBV11-1
CASSLLPGVGTSGNTIYF | TGTGCCAGCAGCTTACTTCCAGGGGTAGGCACCTCTGGAAACACCATATATTTT | . | TRBJ1-3 | . | TRBV11-2
CASSELWEGDIQYF | TGTGCCAGCAGTGAATTGTGGGAAGGGGACATTCAGTACTTC | many | TRBJ2-4 | . | TRBV2
CASSGTTGGLYEQYF | TGTGCCAGCAGTGGCACGACAGGGGGCCTCTACGAGCAGTACTTC | many | TRBJ2-7 | TRBD1 | TRBV6-1
CASSSLTRGGTNEAFF | TGTGCCAGCAGCTCCTTGACTAGAGGGGGCACCAATGAAGCTTTCTTT | few | TRBJ1-1 | TRBD1 | TRBV28
CASSYVTGINQPQHF | TGTGCCAGCAGTTACGTGACAGGGATTAATCAGCCCCAGCATTTT | many | TRBJ1-5 | TRBD1 | TRBV6-5
CASRPGRNNSPLHF | TGTGCCAGCAGACCAGGACGGAATAATTCACCCCTCCACTTT | . | TRBJ1-6 | . | TRBV5-4
CASSYGALQETQYF | TGTGCCAGCAGTTATGGGGCGTTACAAGAGACCCAGTACTTC | . | TRBJ2-5 | . | TRBV12-3/TRBV12-4
CASRPRGTGGNTIYF | TGTGCCAGCAGGCCAAGAGGGACGGGAGGAAACACCATATATTTT | many | TRBJ1-3 | . | TRBV28
CASSIPGQNGYTF | TGTGCCAGCAGCATCCCGGGACAGAATGGCTACACCTTC | . | TRBJ1-2 | TRBD1 | TRBV7-9
CASSVTGRASGDYGYTF | TGTGCCAGCAGTGTGACAGGGAGGGCATCGGGTGACTATGGCTACACCTTC | . | TRBJ1-2 | TRBD1 | TRBV4-2
CSVEVPTGVLSYEQYF | TGCAGCGTTGAAGTTCCGACAGGGGTCCTCTCCTACGAGCAGTACTTC | . | TRBJ2-7 | TRBD1 | TRBV29-1
CASLREGFPNTEAFF | TGCGCCAGCCTAAGGGAGGGGTTCCCGAACACTGAAGCTTTCTTT | many | TRBJ1-1 | . | TRBV5-1
CASTLQDPQETQYF | TGCGCCAGCACCCTGCAGGATCCCCAAGAGACCCAGTACTTC | many | TRBJ2-5 | . | TRBV5-1
CASRGEGEVYEQYF | TGTGCCAGCAGAGGGGAAGGGGAAGTCTACGAGCAGTACTTC | many | TRBJ2-7 | . | TRBV2
CSARGAGYYEQYF | TGCAGTGCTAGAGGCGCGGGGTATTACGAGCAGTACTTC | many | TRBJ2-7 | . | TRBV20-1
CSARDLRDSNYGYTF | TGCAGTGCTAGAGACCTTCGGGACAGTAACTATGGCTACACCTTC | many | TRBJ1-2 | TRBD1 | TRBV20-1
CASSMRTSVAYEQYF | TGTGCCAGTAGTATGAGGACTTCCGTAGCCTACGAGCAGTACTTC | many | TRBJ2-7 | . | TRBV19
CATSRDGTRDTEAFF | TGTGCCACCAGCAGAGATGGGACTCGAGACACTGAAGCTTTCTTT | . | TRBJ1-1 | . | TRBV15
CASSYLAGIGETQYF | TGTGCCAGCAGTTACCTCGCGGGGATTGGGGAGACCCAGTACTTC | many | TRBJ2-5 | . | TRBV6-5
CASSAFVETQYF | TGTGCCAGCAGTGCCTTCGTTGAGACCCAGTACTTC | many | TRBJ2-5 | . | TRBV2
CASSQDPVGVNTEAFF | TGTGCCAGCAGCCAAGACCCCGTTGGGGTAAACACTGAAGCTTTCTTT | many | TRBJ1-1 | . | TRBV14
CASSVLVGNQPQHF | TGTGCCAGTAGTGTACTCGTGGGCAATCAGCCCCAGCATTTT | many | TRBJ1-5 | . | TRBV19
CASSSRAVVYEQYF | TGTGCCAGCAGTTCAAGGGCTGTCGTCTACGAGCAGTACTTC | many | TRBJ2-7 | . | TRBV6-5
CASSLAGAPGYTF | TGTGCCAGCAGCTTAGCGGGCGCGCCTGGCTACACCTTC | many | TRBJ1-2 | . | TRBV13
CASSPLQDRDGYTF | TGTGCCAGTAGTCCCTTACAAGACAGGGATGGCTACACCTTC | . | TRBJ1-2 | TRBD1 | TRBV19
CASSYSGGGAGYGYTF | TGTGCCAGCAGTTACTCGGGAGGGGGCGCCGGCTATGGCTACACCTTC | many | TRBJ1-2 | TRBD1 | TRBV6-5
CASRLGHVNTEAFF | TGTGCCAGCCGTTTGGGACATGTAAACACTGAAGCTTTCTTT | once | TRBJ1-1 | . | TRBV11-2
CASRGYTGELFF | TGTGCCAGCAGAGGTTACACCGGGGAGCTGTTTTTT | . | TRBJ2-2 | . | TRBV6-1
CASSYRGGEQYF | TGTGCCAGCAGTTACCGGGGAGGCGAGCAGTACTTC | many | TRBJ2-7 | . | TRBV6-5
CASSQEGTGNYEQYF | TGTGCCAGCAGCCAAGAGGGGACAGGGAACTACGAGCAGTACTTC | many | TRBJ2-7 | TRBD1 | TRBV3-1
CSVEDLAQATQYF | TGCAGCGTTGAAGATCTAGCACAGGCCACCCAGTACTTC | . | TRBJ2-5 | . | TRBV29-1
CSARDHAAGSLVF | TGCAGTGCTAGAGATCATGCGGCGGGCTCCCTCGTATTC | many | TRBJ1-2 | . | TRBV20-1
CASSKRGVNEQYF | TGTGCCAGCAGTAAGCGGGGGGTCAACGAGCAGTACTTC | many | TRBJ2-7 | TRBD2 | TRBV27
CASSLGQGKDGYTF | TGTGCCAGCAGCTTAGGACAGGGGAAGGATGGCTACACCTTC | many | TRBJ1-2 | TRBD1 | TRBV7-2